A selection of T cell receptor beta chains follows, all from one sample in a study of blood T cell repertoires in COVID-19. Libraries were prepared by immunoSEQ multiplex PCR; TCRdb keeps only in-frame clonotypes and omits some of them. Of approximately 110,000 clones in the sample, 69% were seen once. Input material: peripheral blood. These TCRs come from an elderly man with acute or convalescent COVID-19. Both conserved end residues are part of each CDR3. Fields, in order: clone size, D gene, V gene, J gene, CDR3 protein, CDR3 DNA. D genes are given only for firm matches. A clone size is listed for some rows: how often the clone was seen (once, few, many), or a class if it is expanded.

>few|.|TRBV28|TRBJ1-1
CASSVTANTEAFF
TGTGCCAGCAGTGTCACAGCTAACACTGAAGCTTTCTTT
>few|.|TRBV19|TRBJ2-7
CASRETPEREQYF
TGTGCCAGTCGCGAGACTCCGGAGCGGGAGCAGTACTTC
>few|.|TRBV5-8|TRBJ2-3
CASSLWESGTDTQYF
TGTGCCAGCAGCTTATGGGAGTCGGGCACAGATACGCAGTATTTT
>.|TRBD2|TRBV10-3|TRBJ2-1
CAIRATKAGGLDEQFF
TGTGCCATCAGGGCCACAAAAGCGGGAGGGCTCGATGAGCAGTTCTTC
>.|.|TRBV28|TRBJ2-2
CASSIPGHTNTGELFF
TGTGCCAGCAGTATCCCGGGACACACGAACACCGGGGAGCTGTTTTTT
>.|.|TRBV12-3/TRBV12-4|TRBJ1-1
CASSIMAEAFF
TGTGCCAGCAGCATAATGGCCGAAGCTTTCTTT
>.|.|TRBV28|TRBJ1-6
CASSLGGEKTLHF
TGTGCCAGCAGTTTAGGAGGGGAGAAGACCCTCCACTTT
>.|TRBD1|TRBV20-1|TRBJ2-7
CSASPGGWYEQYF
TGCAGTGCTAGTCCAGGGGGCTGGTACGAGCAGTACTTC
>.|.|TRBV6-6|TRBJ2-2
CASREGDAGELFF
TGTGCCAGCAGGGAGGGTGACGCCGGGGAGCTGTTTTTT
>.|TRBD1|TRBV2|TRBJ2-7
CASSVREGTGRPYEQYF
TGTGCCAGCAGTGTTCGTGAAGGGACAGGGAGACCATACGAGCAGTACTTC
>.|.|TRBV18|TRBJ2-3
CASSPVGARDTQYF
TGTGCCAGCTCACCAGTAGGAGCGCGAGATACGCAGTATTTT
>.|.|TRBV6-5|TRBJ2-1
CASSQGNEQFF
TGTGCCAGCAGCCAGGGAAATGAGCAGTTCTTC
>.|.|TRBV7-7|TRBJ1-1
CASSLRENTEAFF
TGTGCTAGCAGCTTACGAGAGAACACTGAAGCTTTCTTT
>once|.|TRBV27|TRBJ1-6
CASSYRGQESPLHF
TGTGCCAGCAGTTATAGGGGTCAGGAATCACCCCTCCACTTT
>once|.|TRBV18|TRBJ2-1
CASSPPGYNEQFF
TGTGCCAGCTCACCCCCGGGCTACAATGAGCAGTTCTTC
>.|.|TRBV18|TRBJ2-1
CASSTIPGEGEQFF
TGTGCCAGCTCAACGATTCCAGGGGAGGGTGAGCAGTTCTTC
>few|.|TRBV7-3|TRBJ1-2
CASSVREGYGYTF
TGTGCCAGCAGCGTCAGGGAAGGCTATGGCTACACCTTC
>.|.|TRBV11-2|TRBJ1-3
CASSLYGASWGNTIYF
TGTGCCAGCAGCTTATATGGGGCCAGTTGGGGAAACACCATATATTTT
>once|TRBD1|TRBV10-3|TRBJ1-2
CAIKAQGAQTGNYGYTF
TGTGCCATCAAAGCCCAGGGGGCACAGACTGGCAACTATGGCTACACCTTC
>.|.|TRBV6-6|TRBJ2-5
CASSYSISVRVETQYF
TGTGCCAGCAGTTACTCGATTTCGGTCCGGGTGGAGACCCAGTACTTC
>many|.|TRBV10-3|TRBJ1-4
CAISESGSYEKLFF
TGTGCCATCAGTGAGTCGGGGAGCTACGAAAAACTGTTTTTT
>.|.|TRBV27|TRBJ2-3
CASSLTVGTDTQYF
TGTGCCAGCAGTTTGACTGTTGGCACAGATACGCAGTATTTT
>.|TRBD2|TRBV5-1|TRBJ2-7
CASSSTSGRIDEQYF
TGCGCCAGCAGCTCTACTAGCGGGAGGATCGACGAGCAGTACTTC
>.|.|TRBV20-1|TRBJ2-5
CSASKESGETQYF
TGCAGTGCTAGTAAGGAGTCTGGAGAGACCCAGTACTTC
>.|TRBD2|TRBV7-2|TRBJ2-5
CASSPIGGLAGEETQYF
TGTGCCAGCAGCCCCATTGGGGGACTAGCGGGTGAAGAGACCCAGTACTTC
>.|.|TRBV28|TRBJ1-3
CASNTGTHSGNTIYF
TGTGCCAGCAATACCGGGACACACTCTGGAAACACCATATATTTT
>.|TRBD2|TRBV3-1/TRBV3-2|TRBJ2-7
CASSPPRLAGVPREQYF
TGTGCCAGCAGCCCCCCTAGGCTAGCGGGAGTTCCGCGCGAGCAGTACTTC
>few|.|TRBV24-1|TRBJ1-1
CATSDLSDTEAFF
TGTGCCACCAGTGATTTGTCGGACACTGAAGCTTTCTTT
>.|.|TRBV3-1/TRBV3-2|TRBJ2-6
CASSHQGSGANVLTF
TGTGCCAGCAGCCATCAGGGCTCTGGGGCCAACGTCCTGACTTTC
>.|.|TRBV20-1|TRBJ1-1
CSASRTVMNTEAFF
TGCAGTGCTAGTAGGACAGTTATGAACACTGAAGCTTTCTTT
>.|.|TRBV7-8|TRBJ2-5
CASSLGSGQYQETQYF
TGTGCCAGCAGCTTAGGGTCAGGACAGTACCAAGAGACCCAGTACTTC
>.|TRBD1|TRBV6-6|TRBJ2-2
CASSYRDRANGELFF
TGTGCCAGCAGTTATCGGGACAGGGCTAACGGGGAGCTGTTTTTT
>.|TRBD1|TRBV18|TRBJ2-2
CASSPGTGTRELFF
TGTGCCAGCTCACCAGGGACAGGGACCCGGGAGCTGTTTTTT
>.|.|TRBV5-1|TRBJ1-3
CASSSQGSSSGNTIYF
TGCGCCAGCAGCTCGCAGGGGAGTAGCTCTGGAAACACCATATATTTT
>.|.|TRBV7-2|TRBJ1-2
CASSSPGQSYGYTF
TGTGCCAGCAGCTCACCGGGACAATCCTATGGCTACACCTTC
>few|.|TRBV7-8|TRBJ2-7
CASSLAVGGAYEQYF
TGTGCCAGCAGCTTAGCAGTGGGAGGCGCCTACGAGCAGTACTTC
>.|.|TRBV6-1|TRBJ2-3
CASSEAGSADTQYF
TGTGCCAGCAGTGAAGCCGGGTCCGCAGATACGCAGTATTTT
>few|.|TRBV7-9|TRBJ1-2
CASSLSRATHGYTF
TGTGCCAGCAGCTTAAGCAGAGCGACGCATGGCTACACCTTC
>.|TRBD1|TRBV7-8|TRBJ1-5
CASSLVRTGDQPQHF
TGTGCCAGCAGCTTAGTTCGGACAGGGGACCAGCCCCAGCATTTT
>.|.|TRBV19|TRBJ1-1
CASRDSGGTEAFF
TGTGCCAGTAGAGACTCCGGCGGGACTGAAGCTTTCTTT